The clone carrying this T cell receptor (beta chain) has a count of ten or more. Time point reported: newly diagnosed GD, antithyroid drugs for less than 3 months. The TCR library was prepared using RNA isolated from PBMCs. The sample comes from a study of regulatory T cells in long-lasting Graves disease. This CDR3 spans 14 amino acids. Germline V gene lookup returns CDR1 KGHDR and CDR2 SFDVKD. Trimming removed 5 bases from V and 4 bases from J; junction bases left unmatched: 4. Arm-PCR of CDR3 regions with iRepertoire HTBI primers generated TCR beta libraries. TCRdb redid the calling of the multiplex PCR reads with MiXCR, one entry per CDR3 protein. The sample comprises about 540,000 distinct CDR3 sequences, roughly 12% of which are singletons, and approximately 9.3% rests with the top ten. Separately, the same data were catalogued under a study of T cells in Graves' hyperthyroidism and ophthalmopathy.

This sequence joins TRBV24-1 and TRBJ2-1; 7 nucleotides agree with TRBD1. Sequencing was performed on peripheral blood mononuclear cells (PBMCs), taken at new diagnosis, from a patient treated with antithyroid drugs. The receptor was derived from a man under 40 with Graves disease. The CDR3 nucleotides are TGTGCCACCAGTGGTCAGGGGGAGTACAATGAGCAGTTCTTC. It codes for CATSGQGEYNEQFF.